This T cell receptor (beta chain) was identified during a study of cytomegalovirus exposure and HLA in healthy donors. With 60 Vbeta and 13 Jbeta primers, the PCR was carried out. TCRdb's table, derived via immunoSEQ multiplex PCR, lists solely in-frame clones and lacks some. The sample has 55,000 to 70,000 clones, approximately 75% seen once. As for this clone: Its target is not known.

The CDR3 loop spans 14 amino acids. V shed 5 bases and J shed 4 bases, with 12 bases lying between them. Germline CDR1 is SGHAT and CDR2 is FQDESV (reference sequence). Those who donated were healthy bone marrow donors. Regarding the study as a whole: Many donors carried some public TCRs, although rarity characterized most TCR sequences. For TCR beta chains, V- and J-gene trimming was later linked to a missense DCLRE1C variant.

The TCR was taken from a woman aged 30 to 39 in good health and CMV-seronegative. V gene TRBV11-1 combines with J gene TRBJ2-1; D is perhaps TRBD2 (5 bases). Sequences were obtained from PBMCs. The CDR3 coding sequence is TGTGCCAGCAGCCAATCGGGATTTTACAATGAGCAGTTCTTC. Amino acid sequence: CASSQSGFYNEQFF.